These 31 T cell receptor beta chains were sequenced from one sample in a study of cytomegalovirus exposure and HLA in healthy donors. Primers included in the PCR were 60 Vbeta and 13 Jbeta primers. Profiling relied on immunoSEQ multiplex PCR, and the TCRdb table lists in-frame clones only, not all of them. The sample shows roughly 140,000 clones, roughly 80% of them seen only once. The sequencing sample was made of PBMCs. Receptor source: a male donor in good health and CMV-seronegative.

With regard to this clone: One end of the junction is discordant with germline, which a read error may explain. V is TRBV7-9 and J is TRBJ1-6; 7 bases agree with TRBD1. Germline CDR1 reads SEHNR; CDR2 reads FQNEAQ (reference sequence). CDR3 length equals 14 residues. The CDR3 region has the DNA TGTTCCAGCAGCCCCAGGGGGGAATATTCACCCCTCCACTTT. Its protein product is CSSSPRGEYSPLHF.

The V gene is TRBV19, the J gene TRBJ1-2; TRBD1 might be the D (5 bases). With 9 bases removed from V and 4 bases from J, the gap between germline ends came to 18 bases. The CDR3 totals 14 residues. Looked up from germline, CDR1 is LNHDA and CDR2 is SQIVND (reference sequence). CDR3 DNA: TGTGCCAGCAGAGCCTTGGGGGGGGGCTATGGCTACACCTTC. This encodes CASRALGGGYGYTF.

As for this clone: The junction departs from germline at one end; a sequencing error may be responsible. V is TRBV10-3 and J is TRBJ2-5; 13 bases agree with TRBD2. Per the germline V gene, CDR1 is ENHRY and CDR2 is SYGVKD. The CDR3 extends over 17 amino acids. CDR3 coding DNA: TGTGCCATCCGTGAAGATATCGGACTAGCGGGGGAAGAGACCCAGTACTTC. Its protein is CAIREDIGLAGEETQYF.

The chain has TRBV5-6 and TRBJ2-7; 10 bases are a match to TRBD1. V trimming: 2 bases; J trimming: 12 bases; junction bases outside the gene matches: 14. The CDR3 covers 15 residues. Germline V gene data show CDR1 as SGHDT and CDR2 as YYEEEE. The CDR3 DNA follows: TGTGCCAGCAGCTTCCTAGACAGGGGGCGAAGCTCCTGGTACTTC. Protein product: CASSFLDRGRSSWYF.

Concerning this clone: One end of the junction does not line up with germline, which may come from a read error. The chain carries TRBV7-9 and TRBJ1-6; tentatively, D is TRBD1 (6 bases). Per the germline V gene, CDR1 is SEHNR and CDR2 is FQNEAQ (reference sequence). The CDR3 consists of 13 residues. The CDR3 reads CSSSRGGVSPLHF. The CDR3 DNA follows: TGTTCCAGCAGCCGAGGGGGGGTATCACCCCTCCACTTT. Combining the CDR3 with reference TRBV7-9 and TRBJ1-6 gives the whole variable domain DTGVSQNPRHKITKRGQNVTFRCDPISEHNRLYWYRQTLGQGPEFLTYFQNEAQLEKSRLLSDRFSAERPKGSFSTLEIQRTEQGDSAMYLCSSSRGGVSPLHFGNGTRLTVT.

The V gene is TRBV4-2, the J gene TRBJ2-5, with 7 bases fitting TRBD2. The CDR3 length is 15 residues. Germline V gene lookup returns CDR1 LGHNA and CDR2 YNFKEQ. Trimming cost V 0 bases and J 5 bases; bases outside gene matches: 6. This CDR3 is CASSQDLVAGETQYF. In DNA, the CDR3 is TGTGCCAGCAGCCAAGATCTGGTAGCGGGTGAGACCCAGTACTTC.

The chain uses TRBV28 and TRBJ1-2, with D tentatively TRBD1 (5 bases). Germline V gives CDR1 MDHEN, CDR2 SYDVKM. This CDR3 is built from 13 residues. With 3 bases removed from V and 6 bases from J, the gap between germline ends came to 11 bases. The CDR3 here is CASSFSRVDGYTF. The CDR3 nucleotides read TGTGCCAGCAGTTTCTCCAGGGTTGATGGCTACACCTTC.

This chain links TRBV6-4 with TRBJ2-2; weak D call: TRBD1 (6 bases). Trimming shortened V by 0 bases and J by 6 bases, and 14 bases separated the two germline ends. The CDR3 covers 16 residues. Germline V gene sequence: CDR1 MRHNA, CDR2 SNTAGT. The CDR3 loop is CASSDSRGKGPGELFF. In DNA form, the CDR3 reads TGTGCCAGCAGTGACTCGAGGGGGAAGGGGCCCGGGGAGCTGTTTTTT.

J is TRBJ2-3 and V is TRBV13; 11 positions match TRBD1. The V gene's germline CDR1 is PRHDT and CDR2 FYEKMQ (reference sequence). The CDR3 length is 16 residues. The ends lost 7 bases at V and 5 bases at J; junction bases unmatched: 11. CDR3 sequence: CASMYRTGGSGDTQYF. CDR3 DNA: TGTGCCAGCATGTACCGGACAGGGGGCTCCGGAGATACGCAGTATTTT.

V and J are TRBV6-1 and TRBJ2-7, with no clear D. Germline V gene data show CDR1 as MNHNS and CDR2 as SASEGT. The CDR3 has 13 amino acids. V was cut by 10 bases and J by 0 bases, with 13 bases left in between. CDR3 loop: CATIFADSYEQYF. The CDR3 nucleotides read TGTGCCACCATATTCGCGGACTCCTACGAGCAGTACTTC.

This clone was detected only once. V and J are TRBV4-1 and TRBJ2-1; weak D call: TRBD1 (6 bases). This CDR3 contains 16 residues. In germline, CDR1 is MGHRA, CDR2 YSYEKL. Trimming removed 0 bases at V and 1 base at J, with 10 bases between. This CDR3 is CASSQDRGVSYNEQFF. DNA for the CDR3: TGCGCCAGCAGCCAAGACAGGGGTGTGTCCTACAATGAGCAGTTCTTC.

This chain uses TRBV19 with TRBJ1-2; the D is unclear. V dropped 7 bases and J dropped 2 bases, with 11 bases sitting between them. Germline CDR1 LNHDA, CDR2 SQIVND (reference sequence). The CDR3 is 13 amino acids. CDR3 bases: TGTGCCAGTACTGTTATGGAGAACTATGGCTACACCTTC. The encoded protein is CASTVMENYGYTF.

In this sample, this clone turned up once. The chain is built from TRBV5-1 and TRBJ1-3; D is uncertain. Germline V gives CDR1 SGHRS, CDR2 YFSETQ. The CDR3 has 17 residues. V lost 4 bases, J lost 0 bases, and 17 bases lay in between. The CDR3 reads CASSPYTTILSGNTIYF. The CDR3, as DNA: TGCGCCAGCAGCCCTTACACGACTATTCTCTCTGGAAACACCATATATTTT.

The chain recombines TRBV4-2 with TRBJ2-7; TRBD1 matches at 10 bases. In germline, CDR1 is LGHNA, CDR2 YNFKEQ. This CDR3 is 16 amino acids long. V shed 0 bases and J 2 bases; nucleotides not matched to a gene: 4. DNA of the CDR3: TGTGCCAGCAGCCAAGATAGGGACAGGGGCGCCTACGAGCAGTACTTC. It is translated as CASSQDRDRGAYEQYF.

The chain joins TRBV6-5 to TRBJ2-3, with 7 bases matching TRBD2. This CDR3 has 14 amino acids. Trimming took 0 bases from V and 6 from J; bases not matched to a gene: 3. CDR1 MNHEY and CDR2 SVGAGI come from the germline V gene. The CDR3 DNA is TGTGCCAGCAGTTACTCCCGGGGAGGGGATACGCAGTATTTT. It specifies CASSYSRGGDTQYF.

J is TRBJ2-5 and V is TRBV30; D call uncertain. In germline, CDR1 is GTSNPN, CDR2 SVGIG (reference sequence). V lost 0 bases, J lost 2 bases, and 13 bases lay in between. The CDR3 covers 15 residues. CDR3 sequence reads: CAWSVQRPLQETQYF. The CDR3 DNA sequence: TGTGCCTGGAGTGTACAGAGACCTCTACAAGAGACCCAGTACTTC. Full variable domain (remainder filled in from reference TRBV30 and TRBJ2-5): SQTIHQWPATLVQPVGSPLSLECTVEGTSNPNLYWYRQAAGRGLQLLFYSVGIGQISSEVPQNLSASRPQDRQFILSSKKLLLSDSGFYLCAWSVQRPLQETQYFGPGTRLLVL.

The chain links TRBV19 to TRBJ1-5; D is undetermined. The CDR3 contains 14 residues. In germline, CDR1 is LNHDA, CDR2 SQIVND (reference sequence). Trimming pared 3 bases from V and 2 bases from J, leaving 8 bases between. DNA for the CDR3: TGTGCCAGTAGTATTGACGGGGGCAATCAGCCCCAGCATTTT. Translating gives CASSIDGGNQPQHF.

J is TRBJ1-1 and V is TRBV7-8, with TRBD1 identical over 10 bases. V was pared by 2 bases and J by 3 bases, with 3 bases of the junction left unmatched. Germline lookup yields CDR1 SGHVS and CDR2 FQNEAQ. This CDR3 is 15 amino acids long. The CDR3 here is CASSLLGTGDTEAFF. CDR3 coding DNA: TGTGCCAGCAGCTTATTAGGGACAGGGGACACTGAAGCTTTCTTT. Full variable domain (remainder filled in from reference TRBV7-8 and TRBJ1-1): GAGVSQSPRYKVAKRGQDVALRCDPISGHVSLFWYQQALGQGPEFLTYFQNEAQLDKSGLPSDRFFAERPEGSVSTLKIQRTQQEDSAVYLCASSLLGTGDTEAFFGQGTRLTVV.

V and J are TRBV5-4 and TRBJ1-1; D unresolved. V was shortened by 0 bases and J by 4 bases, with 13 bases between the two germline ends. There are 15 residues in the CDR3. From germline, CDR1 is SGHNT and CDR2 YYREEE (reference sequence). In nucleotides, the CDR3 is TGTGCCAGCAGCTTGGACGCCGCGGGGAGCACTGAAGCTTTCTTT. Amino acids: CASSLDAAGSTEAFF.

V gene TRBV28 combines with J gene TRBJ1-4; D perhaps matches TRBD1 (5 bases). V was trimmed by 6 bases and J by 3 bases, leaving 20 bases between them. The CDR3 covers 17 residues. CDR1 is MDHEN and CDR2 is SYDVKM in the germline V gene. The CDR3 DNA follows: TGTGCCAGCAGGTGGGACCCAGGGACTATGGCTAATGAAAAACTGTTTTTT. This codes for CASRWDPGTMANEKLFF.

V and J are TRBV25-1 and TRBJ2-2; D possibly corresponds to TRBD2 (7 bases). The V end was cut by 8 bases, the J end by 5 bases, with 21 bases between. The CDR3 length is 16 residues. The V gene's germline CDR1 is MGHDK and CDR2 SYGVNS. CDR3 sequence: CASGPSGGGGTGELFF. CDR3 bases: TGTGCCAGCGGGCCTAGCGGAGGAGGGGGGACCGGGGAGCTGTTTTTT.

The gene calls are TRBV5-1 and TRBJ2-7; TRBD2 matches 13 bases. The germline V gene encodes CDR1 SGHRS and CDR2 YFSETQ. The CDR3 is 14 residues long. V shed 4 bases, J shed 10 bases, and the junction held 8 bases outside the gene matches. CDR3 bases: TGCGCCAGCAGCCCTGGACTAGCGGGAGATCCCCAGTACTTC. Translation gives CASSPGLAGDPQYF. Full variable domain (rest looked up from reference TRBV5-1 and TRBJ2-7): KAGVTQTPRYLIKTRGQQVTLSCSPISGHRSVSWYQQTPGQGLQFLFEYFSETQRNKGNFPGRFSGRQFSNSRSEMNVSTLELGDSALYLCASSPGLAGDPQYFGPGTRLTVT.

The genes are TRBV6-1 and TRBJ1-5; the match to TRBD1 covers 7 bases. The germline gives CDR1 MNHNS, CDR2 SASEGT. The CDR3 has 14 residues. V lost 4 bases and J lost 3; bases outside the gene matches: 3. Here the CDR3 reads CASSATGNNQPQHF. For the CDR3, the DNA is TGTGCCAGCAGTGCGACAGGGAACAATCAGCCCCAGCATTTT.

The CDR3 DNA reads as TGTGCAAGTCGCTTAGCGCATCCTGGAGGGAGCTTCTCCTACAATGAGCAGTTCTTC. Its translation is CASRLAHPGGSFSYNEQFF. The V call is TRBV12-2, the J call TRBJ2-1; the DNA was not compared with TRBD2, the D call given in the table. TRBV12-2 is designated a pseudogene. The CDR3 is 19 residues long.

The chain is built from TRBV4-1 and TRBJ2-7; 12 bases are shared with TRBD2. The CDR3 has 17 residues. V gave up 3 bases and J gave up 1 base; unmatched junction bases: 7. Germline CDR1 MGHRA, CDR2 YSYEKL. The CDR3 region is CASSQSGTSGRSYEQYF. The DNA for the CDR3 is TGCGCCAGCAGCCAGTCCGGGACTAGCGGGCGATCCTACGAGCAGTACTTC.

The V call is TRBV28, the J call TRBJ1-2; 12 bases align to TRBD1. CDR3 length: 16 amino acids. J was trimmed by 4 bases and V by 6 bases; bases with no gene match: 9. Germline values: CDR1 MDHEN, CDR2 SYDVKM. CDR3 in DNA: TGTGCCAGCAGGGGGACAGGGGGCGGCGGGGGCTATGGCTACACCTTC. Translation: CASRGTGGGGGYGYTF.

This clone was observed once. J is TRBJ2-1 and V is TRBV28; 11 nucleotides agree with TRBD2. The CDR3 contains 17 residues. Germline V lookup: CDR1 MDHEN, CDR2 SYDVKM. J lost 0 bases, V lost 5 bases, and 6 bases had no gene match. The CDR3 loop reads CASSPLAGAFSYNEQFF. CDR3 coding DNA: TGTGCCAGCAGTCCACTAGCGGGAGCGTTCTCCTACAATGAGCAGTTCTTC.

The chain couples TRBV4-1 to TRBJ2-7; 8 bases line up with TRBD2. The CDR3 contains 15 residues. Germline lookup yields CDR1 MGHRA and CDR2 YSYEKL. Unmatched junction bases numbered 6, after V lost 3 bases and J lost 2 bases. This CDR3 is CASSHGLAGPYEQYF. As DNA, the CDR3 is TGCGCCAGCAGCCACGGACTAGCCGGGCCCTACGAGCAGTACTTC.

The CDR3 reads CAVGGRPHSNQPQHF. CDR3 coding DNA: TGTGCCGTGGGAGGGCGACCGCATAGCAATCAGCCCCAGCATTTT. The J gene is TRBJ1-5, the V gene TRBV6-5; no reliable D call. V lost 11 bases and J lost 0, with 17 bases in between. This CDR3 has 15 amino acids. From germline, CDR1 is MNHEY and CDR2 SVGAGI.

This chain uses TRBV6-6 with TRBJ1-4; D is perhaps TRBD1 (5 bases). CDR3 length: 14 residues. Germline V gives CDR1 MNHNY, CDR2 SVGAGI (reference sequence). V lost 8 bases and J 3 bases, leaving 13 bases between the germline ends. The CDR3 region is CASFRDWSNEKLFF. Written as DNA, the CDR3 is TGTGCCAGCTTCCGGGACTGGTCTAATGAAAAACTGTTTTTT.

V and J are TRBV28 and TRBJ2-7; possibly TRBD2 for D (6 bases). Trimming took off 7 bases at V and 7 bases at J, with 17 bases between the two ends. CDR1 MDHEN and CDR2 SYDVKM come from the germline V gene. The CDR3 loop spans 13 amino acids. The CDR3 is CASKRGGHGEQYF. The DNA of the CDR3 is TGTGCCAGCAAAAGAGGAGGGCATGGGGAGCAGTACTTC.